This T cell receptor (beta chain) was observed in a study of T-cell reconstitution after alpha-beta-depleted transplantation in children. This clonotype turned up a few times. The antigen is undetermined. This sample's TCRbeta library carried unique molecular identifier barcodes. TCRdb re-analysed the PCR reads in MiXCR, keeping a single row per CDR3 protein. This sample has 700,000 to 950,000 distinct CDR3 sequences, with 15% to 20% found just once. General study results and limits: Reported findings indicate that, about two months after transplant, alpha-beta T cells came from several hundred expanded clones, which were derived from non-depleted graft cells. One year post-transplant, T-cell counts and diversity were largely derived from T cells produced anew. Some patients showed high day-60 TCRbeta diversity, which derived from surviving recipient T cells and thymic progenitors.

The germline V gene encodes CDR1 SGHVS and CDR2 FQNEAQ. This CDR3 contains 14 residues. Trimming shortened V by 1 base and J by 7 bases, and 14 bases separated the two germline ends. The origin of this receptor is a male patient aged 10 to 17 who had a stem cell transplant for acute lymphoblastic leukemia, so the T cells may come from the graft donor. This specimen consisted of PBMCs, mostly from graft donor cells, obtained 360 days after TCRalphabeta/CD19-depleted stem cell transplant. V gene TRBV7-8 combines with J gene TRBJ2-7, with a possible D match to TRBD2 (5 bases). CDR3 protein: CASSLDVSALEQYF. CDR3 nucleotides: TGTGCCAGCAGCTTAGATGTTAGCGCATTAGAGCAGTACTTC.